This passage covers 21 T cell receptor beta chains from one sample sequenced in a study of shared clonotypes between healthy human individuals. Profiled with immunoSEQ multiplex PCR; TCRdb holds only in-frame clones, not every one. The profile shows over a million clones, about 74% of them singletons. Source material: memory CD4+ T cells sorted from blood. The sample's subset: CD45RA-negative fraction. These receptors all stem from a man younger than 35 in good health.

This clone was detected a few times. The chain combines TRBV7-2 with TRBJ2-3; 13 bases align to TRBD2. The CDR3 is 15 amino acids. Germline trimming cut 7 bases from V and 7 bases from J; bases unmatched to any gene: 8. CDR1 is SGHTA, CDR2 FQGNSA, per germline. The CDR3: CASTGTSGKGNTQYF. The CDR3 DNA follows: TGTGCCAGCACCGGGACTAGCGGGAAGGGGAATACGCAGTATTTT.

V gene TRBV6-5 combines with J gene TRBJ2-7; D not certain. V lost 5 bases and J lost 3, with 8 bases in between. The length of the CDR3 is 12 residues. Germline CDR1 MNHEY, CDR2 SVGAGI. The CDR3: CASSGKGYEQYF. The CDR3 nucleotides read TGTGCCAGCAGTGGGAAGGGCTACGAGCAGTACTTC.

The CDR3 DNA reads TGTGCCAGCAGTTTAGGACGGGGAGATCAGCCCCAGCATTTT. This encodes CASSLGRGDQPQHF. The chain joins TRBV6-5 to TRBJ1-5, with D uncertain. There are 14 residues in the CDR3. Germline V lookup: CDR1 MNHEY, CDR2 SVGAGI. V lost 4 bases, J lost 5 bases, and 12 bases lay in between.

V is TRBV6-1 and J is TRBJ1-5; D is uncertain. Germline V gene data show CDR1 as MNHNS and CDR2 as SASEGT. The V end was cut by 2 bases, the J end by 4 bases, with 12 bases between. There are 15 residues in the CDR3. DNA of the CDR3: TGTGCCAGCAGTGAATTTCCCAGTGATAATCAGCCCCAGCATTTT. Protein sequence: CASSEFPSDNQPQHF.

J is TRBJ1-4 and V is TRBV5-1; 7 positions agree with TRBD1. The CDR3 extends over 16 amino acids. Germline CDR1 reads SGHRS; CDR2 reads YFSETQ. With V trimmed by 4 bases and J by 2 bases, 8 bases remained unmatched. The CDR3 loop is CASSLRQGSTNEKLFF. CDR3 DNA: TGCGCCAGCAGCCTCCGACAGGGATCGACTAATGAAAAACTGTTTTTT.

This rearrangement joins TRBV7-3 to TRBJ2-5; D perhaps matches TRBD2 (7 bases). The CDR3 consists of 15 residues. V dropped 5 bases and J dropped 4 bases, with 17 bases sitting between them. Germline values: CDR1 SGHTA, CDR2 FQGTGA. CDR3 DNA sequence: TGTGCCAGCAGCCTAGCTAGGGGGGGAGGAGAGACCCAGTACTTC. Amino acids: CASSLARGGGETQYF.

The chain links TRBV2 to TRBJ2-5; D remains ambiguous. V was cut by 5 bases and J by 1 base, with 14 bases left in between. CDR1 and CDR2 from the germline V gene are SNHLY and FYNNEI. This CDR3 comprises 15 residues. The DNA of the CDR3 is TGTGCCAGCAGTATTAGGATTTCCGCCCAAGAGACCCAGTACTTC. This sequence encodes CASSIRISAQETQYF.

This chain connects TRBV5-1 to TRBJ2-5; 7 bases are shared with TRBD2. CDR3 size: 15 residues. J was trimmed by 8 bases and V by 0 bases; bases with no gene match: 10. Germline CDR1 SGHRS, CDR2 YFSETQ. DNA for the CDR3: TGCGCCAGCAGCTTGGTTGCGGGAGAGGGGTTCACCCAGTACTTC. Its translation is CASSLVAGEGFTQYF.

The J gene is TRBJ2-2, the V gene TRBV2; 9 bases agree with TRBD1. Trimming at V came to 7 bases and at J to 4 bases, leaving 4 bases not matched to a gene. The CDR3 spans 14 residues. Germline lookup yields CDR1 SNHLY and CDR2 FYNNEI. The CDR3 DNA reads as TGTGCCAGCAAGACAGGGGGATTCACCGGGGAGCTGTTTTTT. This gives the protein CASKTGGFTGELFF.

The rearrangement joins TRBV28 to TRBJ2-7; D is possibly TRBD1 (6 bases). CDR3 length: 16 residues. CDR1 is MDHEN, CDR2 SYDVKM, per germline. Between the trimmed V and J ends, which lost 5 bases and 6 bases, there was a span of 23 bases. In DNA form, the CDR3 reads TGTGCCAGCAGTCCTATCAGGAGATTACAGGGATCCGAGCAGTACTTC. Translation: CASSPIRRLQGSEQYF.

CDR3 sequence (DNA): TGTGCCAGCAGCTTAAACCAAGAAGAGCAGTTCTTC. Translation gives CASSLNQEEQFF. This chain links TRBV7-9 with TRBJ2-1, with D hard to call. Trimming stripped 2 bases from V and 10 bases from J, with 9 bases between. The germline V gene has CDR1 SEHNR and CDR2 FQNEAQ (reference sequence). The CDR3 sequence is 12 residues long.

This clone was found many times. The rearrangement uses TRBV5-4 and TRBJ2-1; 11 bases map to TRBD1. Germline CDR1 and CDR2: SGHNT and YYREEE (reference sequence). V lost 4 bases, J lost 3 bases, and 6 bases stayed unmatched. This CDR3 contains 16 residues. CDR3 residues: CASSRTGTGGYNEQFF. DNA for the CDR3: TGTGCCAGCAGCCGGACCGGGACAGGGGGCTACAATGAGCAGTTCTTC.

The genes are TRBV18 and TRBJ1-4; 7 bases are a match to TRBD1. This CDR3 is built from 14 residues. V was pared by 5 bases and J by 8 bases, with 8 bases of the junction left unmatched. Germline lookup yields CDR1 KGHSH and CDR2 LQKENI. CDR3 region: CASSWDSVGEKLFF. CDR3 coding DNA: TGTGCCAGCTCATGGGACAGTGTTGGGGAAAAACTGTTTTTT.

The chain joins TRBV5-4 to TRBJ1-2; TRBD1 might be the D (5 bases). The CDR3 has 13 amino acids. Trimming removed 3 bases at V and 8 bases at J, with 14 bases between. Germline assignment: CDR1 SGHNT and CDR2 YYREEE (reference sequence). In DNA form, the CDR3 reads TGTGCCAGCAGCTCCGGGACGGGGAAAGGCTACACCTTC. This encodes CASSSGTGKGYTF.

The CDR3: CASSIWQLPGYTF. The CDR3 coding sequence is TGTGCCAGTAGTATCTGGCAGCTTCCCGGCTACACCTTC. The gene calls are TRBV19 and TRBJ1-2, with no clear D. Trimming took 3 bases from V and 8 from J, leaving 13 bases between them. Germline CDR1 is LNHDA and CDR2 is SQIVND (reference sequence). CDR3 size: 13 residues.

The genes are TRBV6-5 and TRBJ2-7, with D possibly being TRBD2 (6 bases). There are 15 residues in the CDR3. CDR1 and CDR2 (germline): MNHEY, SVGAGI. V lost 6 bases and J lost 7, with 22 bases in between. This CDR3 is CASSQSGLATGEQYF. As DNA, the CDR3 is TGTGCCAGCAGCCAGTCGGGACTCGCAACGGGGGAGCAGTACTTC.

The CDR3 is CASSFRTGTGIRNEQFF. The CDR3 DNA is TGTGCCAGCTCATTCAGAACCGGGACAGGGATTCGGAATGAGCAGTTCTTC. V is TRBV18 and J is TRBJ2-1, with 9 nucleotides matching TRBD1. Germline V gene lookup returns CDR1 KGHSH and CDR2 LQKENI. This CDR3 contains 17 residues. Germline trimming cut 5 bases from V and 7 bases from J; bases unmatched to any gene: 15.

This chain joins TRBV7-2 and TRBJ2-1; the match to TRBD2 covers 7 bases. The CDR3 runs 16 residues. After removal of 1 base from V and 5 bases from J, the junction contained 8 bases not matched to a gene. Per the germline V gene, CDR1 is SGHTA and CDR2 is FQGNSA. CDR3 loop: CASSLDRPRGDNEQFF. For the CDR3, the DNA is TGTGCCAGCAGCTTAGACAGGCCCCGGGGGGACAATGAGCAGTTCTTC.

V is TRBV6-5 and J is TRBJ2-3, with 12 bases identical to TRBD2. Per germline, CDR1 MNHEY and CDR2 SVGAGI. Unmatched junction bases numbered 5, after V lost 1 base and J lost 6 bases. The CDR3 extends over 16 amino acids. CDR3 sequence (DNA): TGTGCCAGCAGTTACTTACTAGCGGGAGGAGGTGATACGCAGTATTTT. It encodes CASSYLLAGGGDTQYF.

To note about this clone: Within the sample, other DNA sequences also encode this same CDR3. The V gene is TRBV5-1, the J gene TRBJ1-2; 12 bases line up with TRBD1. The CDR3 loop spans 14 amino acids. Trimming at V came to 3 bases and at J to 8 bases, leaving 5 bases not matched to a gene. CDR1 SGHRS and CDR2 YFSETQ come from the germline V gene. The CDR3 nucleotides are TGCGCCAGCAGCTCGGGACAGGGGGCAGGCGGCTACACCTTC. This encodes CASSSGQGAGGYTF.

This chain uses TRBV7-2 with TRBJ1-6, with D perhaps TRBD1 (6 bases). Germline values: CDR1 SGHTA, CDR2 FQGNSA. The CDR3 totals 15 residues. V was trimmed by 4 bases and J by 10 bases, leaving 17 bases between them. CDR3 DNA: TGTGCCAGCAGCTCGAGAGGGGGGGGGCTGTCACCCCTCCACTTT. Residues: CASSSRGGGLSPLHF.